Following are 10 T cell receptor beta chains from one sample sequenced in a study of T cells in Graves' hyperthyroidism and ophthalmopathy. RNA transcripts were the template for amplifying TCR beta CDR3 regions. The HTBI primer set was used in a first-round RT-PCR of the TCR CDR3. TCRdb independently ran MiXCR on the multiplex PCR reads; one entry per CDR3 protein. Counted here are more than 350,000 distinct CDR3 sequences, roughly 15% occurring once; the ten biggest clones make up roughly 21%. Sequencing was carried out using blood. The source is a woman in her 30s with Graves' ophthalmopathy.

This clonotype was recorded at least ten times. The J gene is TRBJ1-1, the V gene TRBV7-9; 9 bases align to TRBD1. The CDR3 loop spans 16 amino acids. In germline, CDR1 is SEHNR, CDR2 FQNEAQ (reference sequence). J lost 0 bases, V lost 5 bases, and 7 bases had no gene match. The CDR3 here is CASSRRDRAMNTEAFF. The CDR3 bases are TGTGCCAGCAGCCGCCGGGACAGGGCCATGAACACTGAAGCTTTCTTT.

This clonotype has a count of ten or more. The V call is TRBV27, the J call TRBJ2-7; 7 nucleotides agree with TRBD1. CDR3 length: 14 amino acids. Trimming took 6 bases from V and 2 from J; bases not matched to a gene: 7. Looked up from germline, CDR1 is MNHEY and CDR2 is SMNVEV (reference sequence). CDR3: CASRGAGGAYEQYF. In nucleotides, the CDR3 is TGTGCCAGCAGAGGGGCAGGGGGTGCCTACGAGCAGTACTTC.

In its sample, this clonotype was seen many times. CDR3 nucleotides: TGTGCCTGGAGGGGGGTTCGGACTGAAGCTTTCTTT. Its translation: CAWRGVRTEAFF. This chain links TRBV30 with TRBJ1-1; maybe TRBD1 (5 bases). Trimming cost V 3 bases and J 5 bases, with 10 bases left between them. The CDR3 sequence is 12 residues long. The V gene's germline CDR1 is GTSNPN and CDR2 SVGIG (reference sequence).

This clonotype was seen many times. The chain combines TRBV12-3 or TRBV12-4 with TRBJ2-1; 10 positions match TRBD2. The CDR3 contains 14 residues. V was pared by 7 bases and J by 12 bases, with 12 bases of the junction left unmatched. CDR3: CASTVIAGGLGQFF. In nucleotides, the CDR3 is TGTGCCAGCACCGTAATAGCGGGGGGTCTCGGGCAGTTCTTC.

This clonotype was seen a few times. The chain uses TRBV3-1 and TRBJ2-1, with 12 bases lining up with TRBD2. The CDR3 consists of 15 residues. Germline CDR1 and CDR2: LGHDT and YNNKEL (reference sequence). The ends lost 5 bases at V and 5 bases at J; junction bases unmatched: 4. CDR3: CASSYGLAGNNEQFF. In DNA form, the CDR3 reads TGTGCCAGCAGCTACGGACTAGCGGGGAACAATGAGCAGTTCTTC.

The chain has TRBV20-1 and TRBJ1-2; D perhaps matches TRBD1 (5 bases). Germline CDR1 reads DFQATT; CDR2 reads SNEGSKA (reference sequence). The V and J ends lost 6 bases and 4 bases respectively, with 15 bases between them. CDR3 length: 13 residues. As DNA, the CDR3 is TGCAGTGCCCCGATTGGGGGGGTCTATGGCTACACCTTC. As protein: CSAPIGGVYGYTF.

This clonotype was recorded at least ten times. This chain uses TRBV4-1 with TRBJ2-1; D remains unclear. Germline loops: CDR1 MGHRA, CDR2 YSYEKL. This CDR3 has 13 residues. V was pared by 4 bases and J by 6 bases, with 10 bases between. This CDR3 is CASSPAYRNEQFF. Here the CDR3 DNA reads TGCGCCAGCAGCCCGGCCTACCGCAATGAGCAGTTCTTC.

This sequence joins TRBV11-3 and TRBJ2-1, with a possible D match to TRBD1 (5 bases). V was pared by 5 bases and J by 4 bases, with 15 bases between. The germline gives CDR1 SGHNT, CDR2 YENEEA. CDR3 length: 15 amino acids. CDR3 region: CASSPGQGGYNEQFF. CDR3 bases: TGTGCCAGCAGCCCTGGGCAGGGTGGGTACAATGAGCAGTTCTTC. Complete variable domain (other parts from reference TRBV11-3 and TRBJ2-1): EAGVVQSPRYKIIEKKQPVAFWCNPISGHNTLYWYLQNLGQGPELLIRYENEEAVDDSQLPKDRFSAERLKGVDSTLKIQPAELGDSAVYLCASSPGQGGYNEQFFGPGTRLTVL.

This clonotype appeared many times. The chain employs TRBV29-1 and TRBJ2-1, with 7 bases matching TRBD1. Germline CDR1 SQVTM, CDR2 ANQGSEA. V shed 4 bases and J 5 bases; nucleotides not matched to a gene: 14. This CDR3 spans 16 amino acids. CDR3 amino acids: CSVVGWGQITNNEQFF. DNA of the CDR3: TGCAGCGTTGTTGGTTGGGGACAGATCACCAACAATGAGCAGTTCTTC.

This clonotype was picked up many times. V and J are TRBV20-1 and TRBJ2-5; D is undetermined. The CDR3 covers 13 residues. Germline loops: CDR1 DFQATT, CDR2 SNEGSKA (reference sequence). Trimming took off 6 bases at V and 3 bases at J, with 14 bases between the two ends. The CDR3 DNA reads TGCAGTGCCCCCCTACGGGCAGAAGAGACCCAGTACTTC. The encoded protein is CSAPLRAEETQYF.